A single sample is the source of the 19 T cell receptor beta chains below, sequenced in a study of blood T cell repertoires in COVID-19. The protocol was immunoSEQ multiplex PCR, while the TCRdb copy is restricted to in-frame clones and leaves out a portion. This repertoire shows 200,000 to 250,000 clones, around four fifths found once; its top ten account for over 1.5%. Sample: peripheral blood. The receptors stem from a woman at least 80 years old with acute or convalescent COVID-19.

This sequence joins TRBV6-5 and TRBJ2-5, with 8 bases lining up with TRBD1. CDR3 length equals 13 residues. The germline CDR1 and CDR2 sequences are MNHEY and SVGAGI. After removal of 5 bases from V and 4 bases from J, the junction contained 3 bases not matched to a gene. DNA for the CDR3: TGTGCCAGCAGTCCACAGGGGGTAGAGACCCAGTACTTC. Translating it yields CASSPQGVETQYF.

V is TRBV7-9 and J is TRBJ2-7, with 8 bases that match TRBD1. This CDR3 contains 16 residues. The germline V gene has CDR1 SEHNR and CDR2 FQNEAQ (reference sequence). J was trimmed by 5 bases and V by 2 bases; bases with no gene match: 11. This chain's CDR3 is CASSLTLGQGGNEQYF. DNA of the CDR3: TGTGCCAGCAGCTTAACCCTTGGACAGGGCGGGAACGAGCAGTACTTC. Together with reference TRBV7-9 and TRBJ2-7, the CDR3 gives the full variable domain: DTGVSQNPRHKITKRGQNVTFRCDPISEHNRLYWYRQTLGQGPEFLTYFQNEAQLEKSRLLSDRFSAERPKGSFSTLEIQRTEQGDSAMYLCASSLTLGQGGNEQYFGPGTRLTVT.

The rearrangement links TRBV29-1 to TRBJ1-1; the D gene is possibly TRBD1 (6 bases). The ends were cut back, 6 bases at V and 1 base at J, with 18 bases in the middle. The CDR3 spans 15 residues. Germline loops: CDR1 SQVTM, CDR2 ANQGSEA. CDR3 in amino acids: CSVNNFQTGNTEAFF. In DNA, the CDR3 is TGCAGCGTGAACAACTTTCAGACAGGGAACACTGAAGCTTTCTTT.

The chain employs TRBV7-3 and TRBJ2-1; tentatively, D is TRBD2 (6 bases). CDR1 is SGHTA and CDR2 is FQGTGA in the germline V gene. The CDR3 runs 14 residues. Trimming removed 5 bases from V and 9 bases from J, with 17 bases in between. The CDR3 bases are TGTGCCAGCAGCCTCACACACGGGGGAGGTGAGCAGTTCTTC. It translates to CASSLTHGGGEQFF.

J is TRBJ1-5 and V is TRBV3-1 (or the pseudogene TRBV3-2), with D tentatively TRBD1 (6 bases). This CDR3 comprises 13 residues. Deletions cut 4 bases from V and 4 bases from J, with 8 bases between. Germline V lookup: CDR1 LGHDT, CDR2 YNNKEL (reference sequence). For the CDR3, the DNA is TGTGCCAGCAGCCTCGACAGGAATCAGCCCCAGCATTTT. It encodes CASSLDRNQPQHF.

The chain combines TRBV4-2 with TRBJ2-1; 8 bases line up with TRBD2. Germline V gene lookup returns CDR1 LGHNA and CDR2 YNFKEQ. V lost 3 bases to trimming and J lost 0 bases; unmatched junction nucleotides: 13. This CDR3 is built from 19 residues. CDR3 sequence: CASSQEPGLGLISYNEQFF. In DNA form, the CDR3 reads TGTGCCAGCAGCCAGGAGCCGGGACTAGGCCTAATCTCCTACAATGAGCAGTTCTTC.

The V gene is TRBV2, the J gene TRBJ1-5, with a weak D call TRBD1 (5 bases). Trimming shortened V by 4 bases and J by 0 bases, and 10 bases separated the two germline ends. Germline V gives CDR1 SNHLY, CDR2 FYNNEI. The CDR3 loop spans 15 amino acids. The CDR3 sequence is CASSAQGYSNQPQHF. The CDR3 bases are TGTGCCAGCAGTGCTCAGGGTTATAGCAATCAGCCCCAGCATTTT. Combining the CDR3 with reference TRBV2 and TRBJ1-5 gives the whole variable domain EPEVTQTPSHQVTQMGQEVILRCVPISNHLYFYWYRQILGQKVEFLVSFYNNEISEKSEIFDDQFSVERPDGSNFTLKIRSTKLEDSAMYFCASSAQGYSNQPQHFGDGTRLSIL.

V and J are TRBV4-1 and TRBJ2-4; D gene unclear. Germline V gene data show CDR1 as MGHRA and CDR2 as YSYEKL. This CDR3 comprises 15 residues. V shed 0 bases and J shed 1 base, with 7 bases lying between them. The CDR3 DNA reads TGCGCCAGCAGCCAAGATTTCACTGCCAAAAACATTCAGTACTTC. Encoded protein: CASSQDFTAKNIQYF.

The chain has TRBV29-1 and TRBJ1-1; D unclear. The CDR3 spans 10 residues. V dropped 6 bases and J dropped 9 bases, with 11 bases sitting between them. Germline assignment: CDR1 SQVTM and CDR2 ANQGSEA. CDR3 amino acids: CSVHVYKAFF. The CDR3 DNA sequence: TGCAGCGTCCACGTCTATAAAGCTTTCTTT. The variable domain in full, completed from reference TRBV29-1 and TRBJ1-1, reads SAVISQKPSRDICQRGTSLTIQCQVDSQVTMMFWYRQQPGQSLTLIATANQGSEATYESGFVIDKFPISRPNLTFSTLTVSNMSPEDSSIYLCSVHVYKAFFGQGTRLTVV.

V gene TRBV6-1 combines with J gene TRBJ1-5; D uncertain. Trimming removed 2 bases from V and 3 bases from J, with 14 bases in between. Germline V CDR1 and CDR2: MNHNS, SASEGT. The CDR3 has 16 residues. In nucleotides, the CDR3 is TGTGCCAGCAGTGAAATTTCGGGGTTAGCCAATCAGCCCCAGCATTTT. This translates into CASSEISGLANQPQHF.

V usage is TRBV2 and J usage is TRBJ1-5, with D maybe TRBD1 (6 bases). The CDR3 extends over 14 amino acids. V lost 3 bases to trimming and J lost 4 bases, with 10 bases between them. In germline, CDR1 is SNHLY, CDR2 FYNNEI. The CDR3: CASSENRANQPQHF. CDR3 nucleotide sequence: TGTGCCAGCAGTGAGAACAGGGCAAATCAGCCCCAGCATTTT.

The chain has TRBV11-2 and TRBJ1-2; 9 nucleotides agree with TRBD1. The CDR3 contains 16 residues. CDR1 SGHAT and CDR2 FQNNGV come from the germline V gene. Losses at the gene ends were 0 bases for V and 4 bases for J; bases not matched to a gene: 6. The CDR3: CASSLDGRDRVYGYTF. DNA for the CDR3: TGTGCCAGCAGCTTAGATGGGCGGGACAGGGTCTATGGCTACACCTTC.

J is TRBJ1-2 and V is TRBV3-1 (or the pseudogene TRBV3-2), with D unclear. The CDR3 is 14 amino acids. Germline values: CDR1 LGHDT, CDR2 YNNKEL (reference sequence). The V and J ends lost 6 bases and 8 bases respectively, with 19 bases between them. CDR3 nucleotides: TGTGCCAGCAGTACTCCGGGAGCTCTATGGGGCTACACCTTC. Residues: CASSTPGALWGYTF.

The chain's CDR3 is CASSHFTYNEQFF. The CDR3 bases are TGTGCCAGCAGCCACTTTACTTACAATGAGCAGTTCTTC. The rearrangement links TRBV4-2 to TRBJ2-1; D is ambiguous. Trimming cost V 3 bases and J 4 bases, with 7 bases left between them. Germline V gives CDR1 LGHNA, CDR2 YNFKEQ. The CDR3 length is 13 residues.

This chain joins TRBV3-1 (or the pseudogene TRBV3-2) and TRBJ2-7; TRBD1 might be the D (6 bases). The CDR3 length is 13 residues. V dropped 1 base and J dropped 3 bases, with 7 bases sitting between them. CDR1 is LGHDT, CDR2 YNNKEL, per germline (reference sequence). This chain's CDR3 is CASSQGTVYEQYF. CDR3 bases: TGTGCCAGCAGCCAAGGGACAGTCTACGAGCAGTACTTC.

The chain has TRBV19 and TRBJ2-1; TRBD2 aligns across 8 bases. The CDR3 is 15 amino acids. V dropped 1 base and J dropped 4; count of bases not matched to a gene: 3. The germline gives CDR1 LNHDA, CDR2 SQIVND (reference sequence). CDR3 amino acids: CASSIAGGAYNEQFF. The CDR3 DNA follows: TGTGCCAGTAGTATAGCCGGGGGGGCTTACAATGAGCAGTTCTTC.

This chain uses TRBV15 with TRBJ1-2; a weak D match, TRBD1 (5 bases). Germline CDR1 and CDR2: LNHNV and YYDKDF (reference sequence). Trimming pared 1 base from V and 2 bases from J, leaving 8 bases between. The CDR3 has 14 residues. The CDR3 bases are TGTGCCACCAGCAGAGCTGGGGGGAACTATGGCTACACCTTC. This encodes CATSRAGGNYGYTF.

The genes are TRBV5-1 and TRBJ2-1; a weak D match, TRBD1 (6 bases). The CDR3 sequence is 15 residues long. Trimming took 0 bases from V and 5 from J, leaving 12 bases between them. The germline V gene encodes CDR1 SGHRS and CDR2 YFSETQ. The CDR3 reads CASSLVRGWDNEQFF. CDR3 DNA: TGCGCCAGCAGCTTGGTCAGGGGTTGGGACAATGAGCAGTTCTTC.

This clone occurred a few times. The chain couples TRBV18 to TRBJ1-1; a weak D match, TRBD1 (6 bases). Germline assignment: CDR1 KGHSH and CDR2 LQKENI. This CDR3 comprises 14 residues. The V end lost 2 bases, the J end lost 4 bases, and 11 bases lay between the germline ends. The CDR3 spells CASSPYTGSTEAFF. The CDR3 DNA is TGTGCCAGCTCACCATATACAGGGAGCACTGAAGCTTTCTTT.